A selection of T cell receptor beta chains follows, all from one sample in a study of OX40 agonist ivuxolimab in advanced cancers. The repertoire was sequenced with immunoSEQ multiplex PCR; TCRdb's copy has only in-frame clones and lacks some. The data show some 75,000 clones, with around 84% seen just once and 2.5% held by the top ten. Sample: CD4+ or CD8+ T cells sorted from blood, taken in a trial of the OX40 agonist ivuxolimab. The receptors come from an adult with an advanced solid tumor such as melanoma, head and neck, liver or kidney cancer. The CDR3 runs from the conserved cysteine through the conserved F or W. A D gene is named only where the DNA matches it firmly. Size tells how often a clone was seen (once, few, many) or the class of an expanded clone, and some rows leave it out.

>NA|TRBV7-3|TRBJ2-1|TRBD2
CASSWSPGLDYNEQFF
TGTGCCAGCAGCTGGTCCCCCGGACTAGACTACAATGAGCAGTTCTTC
>NA|TRBV6-1|TRBJ1-2|NA
CASLSDGYYTF
TGTGCCAGCCTATCGGACGGCTACTACACCTTC
>NA|TRBV11-2|TRBJ1-4|NA
CASSTFPGTGEKLFF
TGTGCCAGCAGCACCTTTCCCGGGACGGGAGAAAAACTGTTTTTT
>NA|TRBV4-2|TRBJ1-2|NA
CASSHGDTFNYGYTF
TGTGCCAGCAGCCATGGGGACACCTTTAACTATGGCTACACCTTC
>NA|TRBV18|TRBJ1-6|NA
CASSPSEQGYSPLHF
TGTGCCAGCTCACCGTCAGAGCAGGGGTATTCACCCCTCCACTTT
>few|TRBV11-1|TRBJ2-1|NA
CASSLNSGNYNEQFF
TGTGCCAGCAGCTTAAATAGTGGGAACTACAATGAGCAGTTCTTC
>NA|TRBV4-2|TRBJ1-1|TRBD1
CASSQDGQGVENTEAFF
TGTGCCAGCAGCCAGGACGGACAGGGGGTGGAGAACACTGAAGCTTTCTTT
>NA|TRBV28|TRBJ1-1|TRBD1
CASSLGGTGGFTEAFF
TGTGCCAGCAGTTTAGGGGGGACAGGGGGCTTCACTGAAGCTTTCTTT
>NA|TRBV7-2|TRBJ1-1|TRBD1
CASGLTGGTEAFF
TGTGCCAGCGGATTGACAGGGGGCACTGAAGCTTTCTTT
>once|TRBV19|TRBJ2-7|NA
CASSRQESSYEQYF
TGTGCCAGTAGTCGGCAGGAAAGCTCCTACGAGCAGTACTTC
>NA|TRBV15|TRBJ1-2|NA
CATSRDSLGGGGYTF
TGTGCCACCAGCAGGGATTCGTTGGGGGGCGGTGGCTACACCTTC
>NA|TRBV6-5|TRBJ2-5|NA
CASSYLVGGETQYF
TGTGCCAGCAGTTACTTGGTCGGCGGGGAGACCCAGTACTTC
>NA|TRBV19|TRBJ2-7|NA
CASSTRGRGRLSSYEQYF
TGTGCCAGTAGTACCCGGGGCAGGGGCCGCCTTAGCTCCTACGAGCAGTACTTC
>NA|TRBV6-5|TRBJ1-4|NA
CASSLRSATNEKLFF
TGTGCCAGCAGCCTCCGGAGTGCAACTAATGAAAAACTGTTTTTT
>NA|TRBV6-5|TRBJ1-3|NA
CASSQQGYGNTIYF
TGTGCCAGCAGTCAACAGGGCTATGGAAACACCATATATTTT